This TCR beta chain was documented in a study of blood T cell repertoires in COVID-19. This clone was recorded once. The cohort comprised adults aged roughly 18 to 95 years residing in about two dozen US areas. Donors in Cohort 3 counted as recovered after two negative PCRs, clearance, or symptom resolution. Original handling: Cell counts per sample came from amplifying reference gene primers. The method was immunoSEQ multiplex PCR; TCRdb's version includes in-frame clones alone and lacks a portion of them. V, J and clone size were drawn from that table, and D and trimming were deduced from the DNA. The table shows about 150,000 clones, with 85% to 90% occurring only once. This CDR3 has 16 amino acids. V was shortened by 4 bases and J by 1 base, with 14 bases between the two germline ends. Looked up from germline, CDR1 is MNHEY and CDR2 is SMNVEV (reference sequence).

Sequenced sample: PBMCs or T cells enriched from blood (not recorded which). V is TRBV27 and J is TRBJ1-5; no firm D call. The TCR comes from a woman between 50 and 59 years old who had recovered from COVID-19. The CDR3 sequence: CASSSSDGMSNQPQHF. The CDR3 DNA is TGTGCCAGCAGTTCCTCCGACGGGATGAGCAATCAGCCCCAGCATTTT.